The 11 T cell receptor beta chains below were found in one sample sequenced in a study of shared clonotypes between healthy human individuals. Data came from immunoSEQ multiplex PCR; TCRdb stores just in-frame clones and leaves some out. The sample has 2.3 million or so clones; over 90% are singletons. Material: naive CD4+ T cells from PBMCs. Noted subset: CD45RA+ positively selected. The receptors originated from a man aged 18-30 years in good health. Some clones in this sample may be carry-over from other donors' samples.

This chain joins TRBV7-3 and TRBJ2-2; tentatively, D is TRBD1 (5 bases). CDR3 length: 14 residues. V was trimmed by 5 bases and J by 6 bases, leaving 13 bases between them. The V gene's germline CDR1 is SGHTA and CDR2 FQGTGA. The CDR3 here is CASSDDSNSGELFF. In DNA form, the CDR3 reads TGTGCCAGCAGCGATGACAGTAACTCCGGGGAGCTGTTTTTT.

This clone appeared a single time. CDR3 DNA sequence: TGTGCCAGCAGCTTAGGCATGGAGTCACCCCTCCACTTT. Its protein is CASSLGMESPLHF. The chain combines TRBV7-2 with TRBJ1-6; D unresolved. Germline CDR1 and CDR2: SGHTA and FQGNSA. V lost 1 base and J 10 bases, leaving 8 bases between the germline ends. The CDR3 is 13 amino acids.

The rearrangement uses TRBV6-5 and TRBJ2-2; TRBD2 matches 8 bases. V shed 6 bases and J 8 bases; nucleotides not matched to a gene: 8. CDR1 MNHEY and CDR2 SVGAGI come from the germline V gene. CDR3 size: 14 residues. CDR3 sequence reads: CASRATGGMGELFF. The CDR3 bases are TGTGCCAGCAGAGCCACGGGAGGGATGGGGGAGCTGTTTTTT.

The chain joins TRBV10-3 to TRBJ2-3; 10 nucleotides match TRBD2. The CDR3 totals 15 residues. Germline loops: CDR1 ENHRY, CDR2 SYGVKD. With 6 bases clipped from V and 2 bases from J, the junction kept 5 bases outside the gene matches. Here the CDR3 DNA reads TGTGCCATCAGGGAGCGGGAGGGGACCACAGATACGCAGTATTTT. This translates into CAIREREGTTDTQYF.

J is TRBJ2-5 and V is TRBV19; 10 bases are a match to TRBD1. CDR1 is LNHDA, CDR2 SQIVND, per germline (reference sequence). The CDR3 length is 14 residues. V lost 6 bases to trimming and J lost 5 bases; unmatched junction nucleotides: 6. CDR3 sequence: CASRPQGQGETQYF. Written as DNA, the CDR3 is TGTGCCAGTAGGCCCCAGGGACAGGGGGAGACCCAGTACTTC.

The chain is built from TRBV5-1 and TRBJ2-1; 10 bases match TRBD2. The CDR3 runs 16 residues. J was trimmed by 3 bases and V by 4 bases; bases with no gene match: 7. Germline CDR1 is SGHRS and CDR2 is YFSETQ. The CDR3 protein is CASSTSPSGGYNEQFF. In DNA form, the CDR3 reads TGCGCCAGCAGCACCTCCCCTAGCGGGGGCTACAATGAGCAGTTCTTC.

This clone was recorded only once. The chain carries TRBV29-1 and TRBJ1-3, with D unclear. CDR3 length: 13 amino acids. Germline values: CDR1 SQVTM, CDR2 ANQGSEA. The V and J ends lost 7 bases and 4 bases respectively, with 14 bases between them. CDR3 sequence: CSARGGSGNTIYF. The CDR3 coding sequence is TGCAGCGCCCGGGGTGGATCGGGAAACACCATATATTTT. The full variable domain, completed using reference TRBV29-1 and TRBJ1-3, is SAVISQKPSRDICQRGTSLTIQCQVDSQVTMMFWYRQQPGQSLTLIATANQGSEATYESGFVIDKFPISRPNLTFSTLTVSNMSPEDSSIYLCSARGGSGNTIYFGEGSWLTVV.

The rearrangement links TRBV6-5 to TRBJ1-1; tentatively, D is TRBD1 (6 bases). V lost 6 bases and J 1 base, leaving 15 bases between the germline ends. The germline gives CDR1 MNHEY, CDR2 SVGAGI. The CDR3 has 15 residues. As DNA, the CDR3 is TGTGCCAGCAGAAAACAGGGTTGGGGGAACACTGAAGCTTTCTTT. Protein: CASRKQGWGNTEAFF.

The gene calls are TRBV11-2 and TRBJ2-5; D ambiguous. The CDR3 sequence is 16 residues long. Trimming shortened V by 1 base and J by 5 bases, and 17 bases separated the two germline ends. In germline, CDR1 is SGHAT, CDR2 FQNNGV. The DNA for the CDR3 is TGTGCCAGCAGCTTAGGAGGAGTGGGTCCCGTGGAGACCCAGTACTTC. It encodes CASSLGGVGPVETQYF.

The CDR3 bases are TGCGCCAGCAGCGGCGGGGTCGCCTCGGGGGAGACCCAGTACTTC. Amino acid sequence: CASSGGVASGETQYF. J is TRBJ2-5 and V is TRBV5-1; D might be TRBD2 (6 bases). The V and J ends lost 4 bases and 5 bases respectively, with 18 bases between them. CDR3 length: 15 residues. CDR1 is SGHRS and CDR2 is YFSETQ in the germline V gene.

The chain carries TRBV7-2 and TRBJ2-7, with 9 bases matching TRBD2. The CDR3 has 15 amino acids. V lost 1 base to trimming and J lost 7 bases; unmatched junction nucleotides: 8. The germline CDR1 and CDR2 sequences are SGHTA and FQGNSA. For the CDR3, the DNA is TGTGCCAGCAGCTTAGGAGTAGCGGGAGCGGGGGAGCAGTACTTC. It codes for CASSLGVAGAGEQYF.